This T cell receptor (beta chain) was observed in a study of PD-L1 blockade in urothelial cancer (dated by TCRdb to the late 2010s). In the study overall: Every patient began therapy in the mid-2010s and was given atezolizumab 1,200 mg intravenously every 3 weeks. Twenty-five of 29 patients were males with bladder-origin urothelial cancer, and about 65% of the 29 reported a prior smoking history. Patients had an ECOG performance status of 0 or 1 and had received between 0 and 3 prior chemotherapy regimens. Blood samples were analyzed at 3 weeks after treatment start (second dose) and at 6 weeks after treatment start. Blood samples gave a median of around 140,000 T cells and 80,000 or so unique TCRs, with a median clonality of 0.080. The study, an exploratory multi-omic analysis, examined somatic, immune and clinical correlates of response to PD-L1 blockade with atezolizumab in urothelial cancer. TCR sequencing covered pretreatment tumor samples and matched, serially collected peripheral blood taken before and after atezolizumab treatment. Durable clinical benefit was defined as progression-free survival longer than 6 months, and TCR features were also tested against progression-free and overall survival. In the same patients, pretreatment tumors underwent whole exome sequencing and RNA sequencing in addition to TCR sequencing. Fewer than ten patients reached durable clinical benefit, while 20 patients did not. Some 29 patients had pretreatment blood TCR-seq, about 25 had at least one posttreatment blood collection, and about 25 had tumor TCR-seq.

The CDR3 runs 15 residues from the cysteine to the phenylalanine. The read is trimmed to its CDR3 DNA, 45 bases read in frame from base 1. From a lookup of the germline V gene, CDR1 and CDR2 are SGHRS and YFSETQ. At the junction V is shortened by 5 bases and J by 0 bases, with 15 bases in between. The time point label on this specimen signifies: peripheral blood 6 weeks after treatment start. A total of under 35 patients with locally advanced or metastatic urothelial carcinoma, treated at Memorial Sloan Kettering on a trial protocol, made up the cohort. Peripheral blood mononuclear cells were collected pretreatment and during treatment, at between 1 and 8 total time points per patient. The Qiagen DNeasy Blood extraction kit was used to purify genomic DNA from total PBMCs and from tumor samples. PBMCs were collected pretreatment and during treatment, and were isolated and stored as previously described.

Regarding this clone: Its specific antigen is unknown. No base quality information exists; no much larger clone differs at one position.

The paper as a whole reports these results and caveats: Greater expansion of tumor-associated TCR clones in peripheral blood 3 weeks after the start of treatment was observed in patients with durable benefit (n of about 20, p = 0.022). Because the sample size was small (n ≈ 29) and many exploratory analyses were performed, the results are intended to be hypothesis-generating. A pretreatment peripheral blood TCR clonality below the median was linked to improved progression-free and overall survival.

Synthetic TCR analog templates were spiked into each PCR to estimate absolute template abundance from read counts. Using the immunoSEQ assay, TCRbeta CDR3 regions were amplified from genomic DNA with bias-controlled V and J gene primers. Sequencing of rearranged TCRbeta segments was performed at approximately 20X coverage. On the study's bioinformatics: Sequencing errors were corrected by clustering, and CDR3s were annotated against IMGT so that V, D and J genes could be assigned. Out-of-frame and stop-codon sequences were excluded, and only productive TCRbeta rearrangements were used in downstream analyses. Clonality was calculated as one minus the Shannon entropy normalized by the log of the number of unique productive sequences. Fisher's exact test with Benjamini-Hochberg correction, using a cutoff of adjusted p below 0.01, was how clones that differed between time points or between blood and tumor were identified. The table comes from immuneACCESS by way of TCRdb, which keeps in-frame sequences with V and J called. Part of the clones is missing from these tables; in studies checked, under half for an unresolved V gene and the rest for unknown reasons. V, J and clone size were drawn from that table, and D and trimming were deduced from the DNA. The sample table shows some 51,000 clones, and around nine tenths are seen once. 2% to 3% of the sample is held by the ten biggest clonotypes.

The sequencing used PBMCs, collected around atezolizumab (anti-PD-L1) treatment. This sequence was found in a man aged 55 to 70 with urothelial cancer. The receptor chain draws on TRBV5-1 and TRBJ2-7, and perhaps TRBD2 as D gene, on 6 matching bases. The encoded CDR3 is CASRGGTFTSYEQYF. The base sequence is TGCGCCAGCAGGGGTGGGACTTTCACCTCCTACGAGCAGTACTTC.